Described below is a single TCR beta chain sequence and its context. What it binds is not known. This entry is derived from a study of shared clonotypes between healthy human individuals. Study-wide results and limits: When naive CD4 clonotypes were compared across a few donors, around 5% were shared.

This table comes from immunoSEQ multiplex PCR, and its TCRdb copy is limited to in-frame clones, with some not included. The repertoire has roughly 2.4 million clones, more than 90% of them found once; the top ten carry roughly 0.13%. The V gene end was trimmed by 3 bases and the J gene end by 5 bases; junction bases not matched to a gene: 5. The CDR3 sequence is 16 residues long. The germline V gene encodes CDR1 MGHRA and CDR2 YSYEKL. This receptor was taken from a man aged 18 to 30 in good health. The chain recombines TRBV4-1 with TRBJ2-5, with 14 positions matching TRBD2. The sequencing input was naive CD4+ T cells sorted from blood. Described subset: CD45RA+ positively selected. In nucleotides, the CDR3 is TGCGCCAGCAGCCAGACTAGCGGGGGGGCAGGTGAGACCCAGTACTTC. This gives the protein CASSQTSGGAGETQYF.